The source of this T cell receptor (beta chain) is a study of blood T cell repertoires in COVID-19. At the level of the study: Some COVID-19 samples were acute and others convalescent; all came from the United States, Italy and Spain. PBMCs, B-cell-depleted T cells, or T cells were the source of the cDNA or gDNA that made up the material.

Original handling: Amplification of reference gene primers was used by the study to estimate nucleated cell counts. TCRdb keeps only in-frame clones here, not all; method: immunoSEQ multiplex PCR. V and J calls and clone size are given by that table; D and trimming were obtained from the DNA. The sample includes more than 250,000 clones, approximately 85% of them seen just once. Per germline, CDR1 SGHRS and CDR2 YFSETQ. There are 15 residues in the CDR3. With V trimmed by 4 bases and J by 1 base, 3 bases remained unmatched. V is TRBV5-1 and J is TRBJ2-3; TRBD2 aligns across 10 bases. This TCR came from a human donor in a cohort sampled during active COVID-19. The sequenced sample consisted of peripheral blood. In DNA, the CDR3 is TGCGCCAGCAGCCTCGGACTAGCGGGCACAGATACGCAGTATTTT. This translates into CASSLGLAGTDTQYF.